This TCR beta chain originates from a study of cytomegalovirus exposure and HLA in healthy donors. A multiplex PCR was run with 60 Vbeta primers and 13 Jbeta primers. The assay was immunoSEQ multiplex PCR, and TCRdb's table has in-frame clones only and misses some. This sample has over 100,000 clones, with roughly 78% found just once. The V end lost 1 base, the J end lost 1 base, and 14 bases lay between the germline ends. This CDR3 spans 16 amino acids. Looked up from germline, CDR1 is SGHVS and CDR2 is FQNEAQ. The source is a man between 50 and 59 years old in good health and CMV-seropositive. Material: PBMCs. The V gene is TRBV7-8, the J gene TRBJ2-7, with a possible D match to TRBD1 (6 bases). CDR3 protein: CASSLGAGVLSYEQYF. The CDR3 bases are TGTGCCAGCAGCTTAGGGGCAGGGGTGTTGTCCTACGAGCAGTACTTC.